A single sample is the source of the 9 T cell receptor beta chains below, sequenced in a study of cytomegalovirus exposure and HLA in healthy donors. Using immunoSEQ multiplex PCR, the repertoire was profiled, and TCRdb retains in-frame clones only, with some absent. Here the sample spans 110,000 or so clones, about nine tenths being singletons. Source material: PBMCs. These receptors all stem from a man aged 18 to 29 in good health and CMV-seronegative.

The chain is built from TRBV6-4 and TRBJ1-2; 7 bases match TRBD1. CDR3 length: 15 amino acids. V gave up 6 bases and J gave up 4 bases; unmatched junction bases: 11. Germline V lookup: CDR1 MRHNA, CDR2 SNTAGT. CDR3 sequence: CASSEGPGTVYGYTF. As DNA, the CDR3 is TGTGCCAGCAGCGAGGGTCCGGGGACAGTCTATGGCTACACCTTC.

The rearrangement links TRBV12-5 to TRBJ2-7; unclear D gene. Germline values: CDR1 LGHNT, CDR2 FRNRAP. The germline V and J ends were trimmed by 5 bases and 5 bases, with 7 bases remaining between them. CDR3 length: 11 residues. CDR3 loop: CASGPSDEQYF. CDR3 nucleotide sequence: TGTGCTAGTGGTCCGAGTGACGAGCAGTACTTC.

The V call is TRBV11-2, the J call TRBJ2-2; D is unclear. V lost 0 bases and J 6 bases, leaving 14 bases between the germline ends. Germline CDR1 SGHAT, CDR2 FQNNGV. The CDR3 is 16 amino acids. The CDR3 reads CASSLDRVAFPGELFF. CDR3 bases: TGTGCCAGCAGCTTAGATCGGGTGGCTTTCCCCGGGGAGCTGTTTTTT.

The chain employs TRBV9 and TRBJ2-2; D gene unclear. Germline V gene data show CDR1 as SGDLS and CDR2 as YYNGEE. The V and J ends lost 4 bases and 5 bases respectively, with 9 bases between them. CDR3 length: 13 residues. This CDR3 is CASSPPGTGELFF. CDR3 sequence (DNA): TGTGCCAGCAGCCCTCCCGGGACCGGGGAGCTGTTTTTT.

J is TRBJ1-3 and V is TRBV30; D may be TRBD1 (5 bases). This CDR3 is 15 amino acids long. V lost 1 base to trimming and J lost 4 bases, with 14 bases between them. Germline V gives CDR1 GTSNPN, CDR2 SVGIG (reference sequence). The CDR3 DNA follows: TGTGCCTGGAGTGCACCAGGGAACTACGGAAACACCATATATTTT. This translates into CAWSAPGNYGNTIYF.

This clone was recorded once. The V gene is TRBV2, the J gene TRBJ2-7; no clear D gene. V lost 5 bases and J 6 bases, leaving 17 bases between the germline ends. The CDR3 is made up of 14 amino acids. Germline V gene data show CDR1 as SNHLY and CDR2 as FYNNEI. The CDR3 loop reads CASSLVIFPREQYF. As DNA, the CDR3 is TGTGCCAGCAGTCTCGTTATTTTTCCCCGCGAGCAGTACTTC.

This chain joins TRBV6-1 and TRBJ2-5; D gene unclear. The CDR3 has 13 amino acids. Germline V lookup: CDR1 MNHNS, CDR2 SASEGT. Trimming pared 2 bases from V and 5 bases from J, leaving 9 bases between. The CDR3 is CASSEWPGETQYF. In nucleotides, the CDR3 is TGTGCCAGCAGTGAATGGCCCGGGGAGACCCAGTACTTC.

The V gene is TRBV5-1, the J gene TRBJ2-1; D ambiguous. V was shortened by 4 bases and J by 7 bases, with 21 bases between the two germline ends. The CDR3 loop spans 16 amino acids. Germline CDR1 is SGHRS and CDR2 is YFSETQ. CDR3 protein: CASSNRVQSMANEQFF. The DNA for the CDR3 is TGCGCCAGCAGCAACCGGGTCCAATCAATGGCAAATGAGCAGTTCTTC.

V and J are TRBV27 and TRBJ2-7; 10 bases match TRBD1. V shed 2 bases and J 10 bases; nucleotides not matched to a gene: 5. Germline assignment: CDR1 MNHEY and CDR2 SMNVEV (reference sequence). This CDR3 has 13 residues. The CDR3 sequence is CASSLGTGALQYF. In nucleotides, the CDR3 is TGTGCCAGCAGTTTAGGGACAGGGGCACTCCAGTACTTC.